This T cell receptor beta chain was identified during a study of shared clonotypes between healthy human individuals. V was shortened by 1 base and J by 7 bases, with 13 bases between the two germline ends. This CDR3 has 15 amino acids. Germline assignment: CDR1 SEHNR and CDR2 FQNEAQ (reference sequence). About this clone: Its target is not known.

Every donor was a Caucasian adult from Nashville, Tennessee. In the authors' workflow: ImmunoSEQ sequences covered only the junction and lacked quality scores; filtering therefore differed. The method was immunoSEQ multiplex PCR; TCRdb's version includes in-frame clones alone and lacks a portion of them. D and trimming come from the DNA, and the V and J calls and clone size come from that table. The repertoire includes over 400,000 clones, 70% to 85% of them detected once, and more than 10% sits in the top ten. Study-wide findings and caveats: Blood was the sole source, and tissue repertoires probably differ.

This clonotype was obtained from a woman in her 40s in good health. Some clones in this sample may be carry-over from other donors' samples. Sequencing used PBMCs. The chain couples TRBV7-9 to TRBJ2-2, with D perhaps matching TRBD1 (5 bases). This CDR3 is CASSLVSGAYGELFF. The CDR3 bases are TGTGCCAGCAGCTTAGTTTCTGGGGCGTACGGGGAGCTGTTTTTT.